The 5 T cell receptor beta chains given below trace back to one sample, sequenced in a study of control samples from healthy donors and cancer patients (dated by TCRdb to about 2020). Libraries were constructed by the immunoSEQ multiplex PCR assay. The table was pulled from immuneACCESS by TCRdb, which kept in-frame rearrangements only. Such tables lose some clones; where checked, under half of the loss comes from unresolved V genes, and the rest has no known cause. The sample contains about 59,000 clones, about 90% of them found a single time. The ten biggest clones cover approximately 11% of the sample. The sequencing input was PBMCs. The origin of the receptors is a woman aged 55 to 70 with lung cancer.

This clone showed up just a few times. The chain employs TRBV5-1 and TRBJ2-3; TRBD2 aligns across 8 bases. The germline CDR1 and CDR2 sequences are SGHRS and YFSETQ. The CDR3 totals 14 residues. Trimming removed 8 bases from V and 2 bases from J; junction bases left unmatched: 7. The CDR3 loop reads CASHQGLVTDTQYF. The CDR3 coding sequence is TGCGCCAGTCACCAGGGACTAGTCACAGATACGCAGTATTTT. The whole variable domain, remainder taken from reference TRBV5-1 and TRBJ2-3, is KAGVTQTPRYLIKTRGQQVTLSCSPISGHRSVSWYQQTPGQGLQFLFEYFSETQRNKGNFPGRFSGRQFSNSRSEMNVSTLELGDSALYLCASHQGLVTDTQYFGPGTRLTVL.

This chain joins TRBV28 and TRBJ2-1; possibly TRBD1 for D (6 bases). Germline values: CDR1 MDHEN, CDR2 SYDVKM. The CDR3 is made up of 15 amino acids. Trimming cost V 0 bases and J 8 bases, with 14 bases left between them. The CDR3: CASSLWDRRGHEQFF. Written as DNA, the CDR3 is TGTGCCAGCAGTTTATGGGACAGAAGGGGACATGAGCAGTTCTTC.

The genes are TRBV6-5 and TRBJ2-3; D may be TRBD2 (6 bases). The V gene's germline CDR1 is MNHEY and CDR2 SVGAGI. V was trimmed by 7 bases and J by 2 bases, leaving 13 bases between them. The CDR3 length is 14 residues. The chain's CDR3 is CASKRGGHTDTQYF. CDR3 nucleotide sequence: TGTGCCAGCAAAAGGGGAGGTCACACAGATACGCAGTATTTT.

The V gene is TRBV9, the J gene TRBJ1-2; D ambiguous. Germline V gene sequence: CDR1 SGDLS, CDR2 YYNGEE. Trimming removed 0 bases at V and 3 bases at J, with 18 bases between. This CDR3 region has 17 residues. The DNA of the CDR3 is TGTGCCAGCAGCGTAGCTACGGGCGTTGGGCCCCACTATGGCTACACCTTC. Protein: CASSVATGVGPHYGYTF.

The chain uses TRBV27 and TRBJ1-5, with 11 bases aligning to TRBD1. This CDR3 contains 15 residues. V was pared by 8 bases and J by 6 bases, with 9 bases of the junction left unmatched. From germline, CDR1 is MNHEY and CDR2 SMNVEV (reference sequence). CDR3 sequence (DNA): TGTGCCAGCGGCGCACGGGACAGGGGGGGTCAGCCCCAGCATTTT. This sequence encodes CASGARDRGGQPQHF.